What follows are 19 T cell receptor beta chains derived from one specimen sequenced in a study of shared clonotypes between healthy human individuals (dated by TCRdb to the early 2020s). The method behind the library was the immunoSEQ multiplex PCR assay. In its TCRdb copy, this immuneACCESS table keeps in-frame sequences only and misses some clones. Where compared with another copy, unresolved V genes explain less than half of these, and the others have no known cause. In this sample the table shows approximately 470,000 clones, 70% to 80% of which occur a single time. Together, the top ten hold 12% of the sample. The source material was PBMCs. These TCRs come from a middle-aged woman in good health. Some clones in this sample may be carry-over from other donors' samples.

This clone was seen a single time. This chain uses TRBV11-2 with TRBJ2-7; TRBD2 agrees at 10 bases. In germline, CDR1 is SGHAT, CDR2 FQNNGV. V lost 1 base to trimming and J lost 2 bases; unmatched junction nucleotides: 8. The CDR3 consists of 17 residues. The CDR3 DNA follows: TGTGCCAGCAGCTTAGTTCTTAGCGGGAGGCCCGCCTACGAGCAGTACTTC. Translated: CASSLVLSGRPAYEQYF.

The genes are TRBV4-3 and TRBJ2-2, with D tentatively TRBD1 (6 bases). The V and J ends lost 1 base and 3 bases respectively, with 9 bases between them. This CDR3 is 15 amino acids long. The germline gives CDR1 LGHNA, CDR2 YSLEER. Here the CDR3 DNA reads TGCGCCAGCAGCCAAGGGTCAGGGGACACCGGGGAGCTGTTTTTT. The encoded protein is CASSQGSGDTGELFF.

J is TRBJ1-5 and V is TRBV18; 8 positions agree with TRBD1. CDR3 length: 16 amino acids. The germline V gene encodes CDR1 KGHSH and CDR2 LQKENI. V was clipped by 5 bases and J by 3 bases; unmatched bases: 9. CDR3 nucleotides: TGTGCCAGCTCATTTACCGGGACAGGTATCAATCAGCCCCAGCATTTT. Its protein is CASSFTGTGINQPQHF.

The chain recombines TRBV7-6 with TRBJ2-2; D possibly uses TRBD1 or TRBD2 (5 bases each). Germline CDR1 reads SGHVS; CDR2 reads FNYEAQ. The CDR3 contains 14 residues. The V end was cut by 5 bases, the J end by 5 bases, with 12 bases between. The CDR3 region is CASSNPGLTGELFF. CDR3 in DNA: TGTGCCAGCAGCAACCCGGGGCTAACCGGGGAGCTGTTTTTT.

The chain combines TRBV4-1 with TRBJ2-2, with 9 bases identical to TRBD1. The germline gives CDR1 MGHRA, CDR2 YSYEKL. The CDR3 has 18 residues. J was trimmed by 5 bases and V by 0 bases; bases with no gene match: 10. The CDR3 sequence is CASSQDLRTGAGTGELFF. In DNA form, the CDR3 reads TGCGCCAGCAGCCAAGATCTACGGACAGGGGCTGGTACCGGGGAGCTGTTTTTT.

The rearrangement links TRBV7-9 to TRBJ2-3; TRBD1 matches at 10 bases. Germline CDR1 reads SEHNR; CDR2 reads FQNEAQ (reference sequence). Germline trimming cut 7 bases from V and 3 bases from J; bases unmatched to any gene: 10. The CDR3 spans 16 residues. The CDR3 reads CASILGQGGWTDTQYF. The CDR3 bases are TGTGCCAGCATACTAGGACAGGGGGGATGGACAGATACGCAGTATTTT.

The chain recombines TRBV6-5 with TRBJ2-5; D is unresolved. Germline-derived CDR1 and CDR2 are MNHEY and SVGAGI. Trimming removed 6 bases at V and 1 base at J, with 9 bases between. The CDR3 is 13 amino acids. The CDR3 sequence: CASSEGAQETQYF. The CDR3 DNA reads as TGTGCCAGCAGCGAAGGTGCCCAAGAGACCCAGTACTTC.

This sequence joins TRBV10-3 and TRBJ2-1; 7 positions match TRBD2. After removal of 4 bases from V and 4 bases from J, the junction contained 4 bases not matched to a gene. The CDR3 is 14 amino acids. Germline CDR1 ENHRY, CDR2 SYGVKD. CDR3 DNA: TGTGCCATCAGTGCGGGGGGTGGGTACAATGAGCAGTTCTTC. This encodes CAISAGGGYNEQFF.

The chain joins TRBV7-2 to TRBJ2-7; TRBD1 matches at 10 bases. J was trimmed by 6 bases and V by 1 base; bases with no gene match: 3. Germline V lookup: CDR1 SGHTA, CDR2 FQGNSA. The CDR3 totals 14 residues. CDR3 nucleotides: TGTGCCAGCAGCTTAGGGGGACAGGGGCTCGAGCAGTACTTC. Its translation is CASSLGGQGLEQYF.

CDR3 sequence (DNA): TGTGCCAGCAGCCATAGTAGGACCGAGCAGTACTTC. Its translation: CASSHSRTEQYF. This rearrangement joins TRBV7-8 to TRBJ2-7; unclear D gene. V was trimmed by 5 bases and J by 6 bases, leaving 11 bases between them. CDR3 length: 12 amino acids. Germline V gives CDR1 SGHVS, CDR2 FQNEAQ.

This clone was detected only once. The CDR3 nucleotides read TGTGCCAGCAGCCAGGGACAGGGGGCAGGCGAGCAGTACTTC. Protein product: CASSQGQGAGEQYF. The chain is built from TRBV4-2 and TRBJ2-7; 12 nucleotides agree with TRBD1. The CDR3 runs to 14 residues. The junction had 3 bases not matched to a gene; V was cut back by 3 bases and J by 6 bases. CDR1 LGHNA and CDR2 YNFKEQ come from the germline V gene.

This chain uses TRBV28 with TRBJ1-5; TRBD1 aligns across 7 bases. V gave up 5 bases and J gave up 7 bases; unmatched junction bases: 11. CDR3 size: 15 residues. CDR1 and CDR2 (germline): MDHEN, SYDVKM. The CDR3 protein is CASSGWQGEVQPQHF. In nucleotides, the CDR3 is TGTGCCAGCAGTGGATGGCAGGGGGAAGTACAGCCCCAGCATTTT.

The rearrangement uses TRBV10-3 and TRBJ2-1; D unresolved. The ends were cut back, 4 bases at V and 5 bases at J, with 9 bases in the middle. The CDR3 runs to 13 residues. Germline CDR1 reads ENHRY; CDR2 reads SYGVKD. The CDR3 bases are TGTGCCATCAGTGCCCGCGGTGACAATGAGCAGTTCTTC. It specifies CAISARGDNEQFF.

The chain is built from TRBV15 and TRBJ1-1; D is unclear. Looked up from germline, CDR1 is LNHNV and CDR2 is YYDKDF (reference sequence). The germline V and J ends were trimmed by 0 bases and 1 base, with 6 bases remaining between them. This CDR3 region has 14 residues. CDR3 DNA: TGTGCCACCAGCAGAGAGTCGTGGAACACTGAAGCTTTCTTT. Amino acid sequence: CATSRESWNTEAFF.

This chain connects TRBV5-8 to TRBJ2-5, with 9 bases aligning to TRBD1. J gave up 5 bases and V 1 base, and 3 bases lay outside the gene matches. This CDR3 contains 14 residues. Germline lookup yields CDR1 SGHTS and CDR2 YDEGEE. The CDR3 region has the DNA TGTGCCAGCAGCTTGACAGGGGGCGGTGAGACCCAGTACTTC. Amino acid sequence: CASSLTGGGETQYF.

This chain joins TRBV27 and TRBJ2-1; TRBD2 matches at 10 bases. Germline CDR1 reads MNHEY; CDR2 reads SMNVEV (reference sequence). The trim removed 10 bases at V and 2 bases at J, leaving 20 bases unmatched. CDR3 length: 19 amino acids. CDR3 region: CATRLIRRLAGEPYNEQFF. The CDR3 bases are TGTGCCACTAGATTAATCCGTCGACTAGCGGGCGAGCCCTACAATGAGCAGTTCTTC.

The V and J genes are TRBV2 and TRBJ1-2, with D possibly TRBD1 on 6 matching bases. CDR3 length: 12 amino acids. Germline CDR1 is SNHLY and CDR2 is FYNNEI. V was clipped by 6 bases and J by 7 bases, with 12 bases between them. DNA for the CDR3: TGTGCCAGCAGGGGGAGGGGGGCTGGCTACACCTTC. This sequence encodes CASRGRGAGYTF.

V and J are TRBV7-3 and TRBJ1-5; the match to TRBD1 covers 9 bases. Germline CDR1 SGHTA, CDR2 FQGTGA. V lost 5 bases to trimming and J lost 0 bases; unmatched junction nucleotides: 5. This CDR3 has 16 amino acids. The CDR3 DNA reads TGTGCCAGCAGCCAGAGGACAGGGGATAGCAATCAGCCCCAGCATTTT. Its protein product is CASSQRTGDSNQPQHF.

The chain couples TRBV25-1 to TRBJ2-3; 13 bases are shared with TRBD2. Germline CDR1 MGHDK, CDR2 SYGVNS. The V gene end was trimmed by 8 bases and the J gene end by 2 bases; junction bases not matched to a gene: 4. CDR3 size: 15 residues. The CDR3 DNA reads TGTGCCAGCTATGGACTAGCGGGAGTCACAGATACGCAGTATTTT. Its translation: CASYGLAGVTDTQYF. Full variable domain (rest looked up from reference TRBV25-1 and TRBJ2-3): EADIYQTPRYLVIGTGKKITLECSQTMGHDKMYWYQQDPGMELHLIHYSYGVNSTEKGDLSSESTVSRIRTEHFPLTLESARPSHTSQYLCASYGLAGVTDTQYFGPGTRLTVL.